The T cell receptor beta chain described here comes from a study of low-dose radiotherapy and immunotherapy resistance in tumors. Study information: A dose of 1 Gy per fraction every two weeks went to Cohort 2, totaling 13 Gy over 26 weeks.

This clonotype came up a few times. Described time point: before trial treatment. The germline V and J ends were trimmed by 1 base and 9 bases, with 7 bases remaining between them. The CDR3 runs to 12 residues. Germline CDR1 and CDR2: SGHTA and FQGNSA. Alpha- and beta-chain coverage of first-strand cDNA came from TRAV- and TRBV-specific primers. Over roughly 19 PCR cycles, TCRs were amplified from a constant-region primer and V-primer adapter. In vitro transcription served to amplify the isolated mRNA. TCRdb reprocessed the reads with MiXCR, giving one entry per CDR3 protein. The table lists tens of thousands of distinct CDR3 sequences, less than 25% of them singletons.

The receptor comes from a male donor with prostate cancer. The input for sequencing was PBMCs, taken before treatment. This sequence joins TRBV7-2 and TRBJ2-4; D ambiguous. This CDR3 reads CASSLGFGIQYF. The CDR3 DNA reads TGTGCCAGCAGCTTAGGTTTTGGCATTCAGTACTTC.